This record covers a single T cell receptor beta chain. Its antigen is undetermined. TCRdb used MiXCR to reprocess the PCR reads, holding one entry per CDR3 protein. Seen here are some 91,000 distinct CDR3 sequences, 20% to 25% observed once, and the top ten hold about 0.94%. These data belong to a study of molecular identifiers for immune sequencing clone quantification. Study outcomes and limitations: Jurkat TCR RNA spiked in from one cell reportedly remained identifiable amid around 1 million naive cells.

The sorting of naive CD8 T cells used the CD8+CD4-CCR7+CD45RA+ phenotype. CDR3 length: 12 amino acids. V was pared by 3 bases and J by 5 bases, with 10 bases between. Germline loops: CDR1 GTSNPN, CDR2 SVGIG (reference sequence). This clonotype was sampled from a human donor in good health. Some libraries in this study had Jurkat cell RNA spiked in. The specimen was naive CD8+ T cells from blood, with Jurkat cell RNA spiked in. Subset noted: FACS-sorted CD8+CD4-CCR7+CD45RA+ naive T cells. The V and J genes are TRBV30 and TRBJ2-5; D call uncertain. CDR3 DNA sequence: TGTGCCTGGAGCCTGGGCTGGGAGACCCAGTACTTC. This codes for CAWSLGWETQYF. The complete variable domain, with remaining parts taken from reference TRBV30 and TRBJ2-5, reads SQTIHQWPATLVQPVGSPLSLECTVEGTSNPNLYWYRQAAGRGLQLLFYSVGIGQISSEVPQNLSASRPQDRQFILSSKKLLLSDSGFYLCAWSLGWETQYFGPGTRLLVL.